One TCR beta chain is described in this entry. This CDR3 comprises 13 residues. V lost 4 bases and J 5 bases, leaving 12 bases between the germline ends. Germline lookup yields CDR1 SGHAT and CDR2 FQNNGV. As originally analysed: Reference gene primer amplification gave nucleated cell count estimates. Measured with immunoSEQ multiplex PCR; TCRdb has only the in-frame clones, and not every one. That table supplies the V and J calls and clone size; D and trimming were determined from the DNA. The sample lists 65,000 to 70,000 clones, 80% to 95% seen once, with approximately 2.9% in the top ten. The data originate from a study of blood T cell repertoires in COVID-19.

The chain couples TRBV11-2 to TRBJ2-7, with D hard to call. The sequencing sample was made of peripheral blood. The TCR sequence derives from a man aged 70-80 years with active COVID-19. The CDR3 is CASSSPGSHEQYF. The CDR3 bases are TGTGCCAGCAGCTCCCCCGGGTCCCACGAGCAGTACTTC.